This TCR beta chain stems from a study of post-analysis software for immune sequencing data. Across the study: There were relapsing-remitting, secondary progressive and progressive-relapsing multiple sclerosis among the disease courses included.

The library was made from cDNA and included unique molecular identifiers. TCRdb recomputed calls from the PCR reads with MiXCR, one row per CDR3 protein. This table holds about 400,000 distinct CDR3 sequences, less than 40% found once. Study-wide findings and caveats: Patients showed TRBV5-6, TRBV5-1 and TRBV20-1 among five TRBV segments more frequent than in controls.

As for this clonotype: Its specificity is not known.

Trimming stripped 5 bases from V and 2 bases from J, with 16 bases between. Germline values: CDR1 SGHVS, CDR2 FNYEAQ. The CDR3 consists of 15 residues. The sequencing sample was made of blood. The chain couples TRBV7-6 to TRBJ2-7; D unresolved. The sequence was collected from a girl between 10 and 17 years old with multiple sclerosis. CDR3 in DNA: TGTGCCAGCAGCGTGAATAAGGCAGATCCCTACGAGCAGTACTTC. As protein: CASSVNKADPYEQYF. Full variable domain (rest looked up from reference TRBV7-6 and TRBJ2-7): GAGVSQSPRYKVTKRGQDVALRCDPISGHVSLYWYRQALGQGPEFLTYFNYEAQQDKSGLPNDRFSAERPEGSISTLTIQRTEQRDSAMYRCASSVNKADPYEQYFGPGTRLTVT.